This TCR beta chain emerged from a study of breast tumors, draining lymph nodes, adjacent tissues. V shed 5 bases, J shed 4 bases, and the junction held 7 bases outside the gene matches. Germline assignment: CDR1 SGHTA and CDR2 FQGNSA. This CDR3 region has 14 residues. Notes on the study in general: Tumor T cell lymph node origin was a supported hypothesis, not proven. Tumor repertoires ranked between lymph nodes and nontumor tissue in diversity, with V and J gene preferences. The data were judged consistent with most tumor T cells coming from lymph node and expanding in tumor. Tumor and nontumor repertoires were significantly more similar in luminal-like than in basal-like breast cancer.

This clonotype is labeled as medium-sized. What it binds is not known. MiXCR was run by TCRdb on the multiplex PCR reads, yielding one entry per CDR3 protein. The profile shows about 15,000 distinct CDR3 sequences, around half of them singletons. This sequence was found in a female donor with breast cancer. Some clones in this sample may be carry-over from other donors' samples. The chain is built from TRBV7-2 and TRBJ2-7, with 8 bases fitting TRBD2. The sample comprised tumor-adjacent breast tissue. In nucleotides, the CDR3 is TGTGCCAGCAGCGACAGCGGGAGAGGGTACGAGCAGTACTTC. This gives the protein CASSDSGRGYEQYF.